A single sample gave rise to the 26 T cell receptor beta chains below, sequenced in a study of T cell responses to AZD1222 COVID-19 vaccine. Method: immunoSEQ multiplex PCR; TCRdb's copy keeps in-frame clones and lacks some. The data hold some 130,000 clones, with under 95% observed a single time. The starting material was peripheral blood, obtained 28 days after the second AZD1222 dose. The receptors originated from an adult who received the AZD1222 COVID-19 vaccine.

This clone was detected once. The CDR3 reads CASSHLSPPYEQYF. CDR3 sequence (DNA): TGTGCCAGCAGCCATCTCAGTCCCCCCTACGAGCAGTACTTC. The chain employs TRBV14 and TRBJ2-7; D not certain. The CDR3 length is 14 residues. In germline, CDR1 is SGHDN, CDR2 FVKESK. With 3 bases removed from V and 2 bases from J, the gap between germline ends came to 11 bases.

The sample holds a few counts of this clone. The rearrangement uses TRBV14 and TRBJ1-1; no definite D call. The CDR3 runs 12 residues. Germline CDR1 reads SGHDN; CDR2 reads FVKESK. V lost 3 bases, J lost 4 bases, and 6 bases lay in between. CDR3 coding DNA: TGTGCCAGCAGCCACGGCGGCACTGAAGCTTTCTTT. Protein: CASSHGGTEAFF.

The chain couples TRBV21-1 to TRBJ1-1; TRBD1 reflects the table's D call only, with no check against the DNA. TRBV21-1 counts as a pseudogene. This CDR3 region has 17 residues. CDR3 sequence: CASSKIRGGVKNTEAFF. The CDR3 DNA follows: TGTGCCAGCAGCAAAATCAGAGGGGGCGTCAAGAACACTGAAGCTTTCTTT.

This rearrangement joins TRBV7-9 to TRBJ2-3; D is uncertain. Trimming pared 6 bases from V and 2 bases from J, leaving 21 bases between. CDR1 SEHNR and CDR2 FQNEAQ come from the germline V gene (reference sequence). CDR3 length: 17 amino acids. The CDR3: CASRSAISGTDTDTQYF. The CDR3 region has the DNA TGTGCCAGCAGGTCTGCGATTTCCGGCACCGACACAGATACGCAGTATTTT.

The chain employs TRBV7-3 and TRBJ1-2; D perhaps matches TRBD1 (5 bases). Germline CDR1 SGHTA, CDR2 FQGTGA. With 5 bases removed from V and 2 bases from J, the gap between germline ends came to 12 bases. The CDR3 consists of 14 residues. The CDR3 here is CASSPDGANYGYTF. The CDR3 nucleotides are TGTGCCAGCAGCCCCGACGGGGCCAACTATGGCTACACCTTC.

The V call is TRBV2, the J call TRBJ1-1, with D unclear. This CDR3 contains 15 residues. Germline CDR1 SNHLY, CDR2 FYNNEI. Trimming removed 1 base from V and 2 bases from J, with 11 bases in between. CDR3 sequence: CASSEERAHNTEAFF. The DNA for the CDR3 is TGTGCCAGCAGTGAAGAGAGGGCCCACAACACTGAAGCTTTCTTT. Full variable domain (rest looked up from reference TRBV2 and TRBJ1-1): EPEVTQTPSHQVTQMGQEVILRCVPISNHLYFYWYRQILGQKVEFLVSFYNNEISEKSEIFDDQFSVERPDGSNFTLKIRSTKLEDSAMYFCASSEERAHNTEAFFGQGTRLTVV.

This chain links TRBV28 with TRBJ2-2; D is uncertain. V shed 4 bases and J shed 7 bases, with 10 bases lying between them. The CDR3 spans 13 residues. The germline gives CDR1 MDHEN, CDR2 SYDVKM. CDR3 coding DNA: TGTGCCAGCAGTTCGGACCAAATCGGGGAGCTGTTTTTT. It yields the protein CASSSDQIGELFF.

The chain uses TRBV7-3 and TRBJ2-1; 10 bases agree with TRBD2. Trimming cost V 2 bases and J 4 bases; bases outside gene matches: 2. The length of the CDR3 is 15 residues. Germline CDR1 and CDR2: SGHTA and FQGTGA. The CDR3 spells CASSLGTSAYNEQFF. The CDR3 DNA sequence: TGTGCCAGCAGCTTAGGGACTAGCGCTTACAATGAGCAGTTCTTC.

The chain is built from TRBV4-2 and TRBJ2-5, with D perhaps TRBD1 or TRBD2 (6 bases each). Deletions cut 0 bases from V and 3 bases from J, with 11 bases between. Germline V gene data show CDR1 as LGHNA and CDR2 as YNFKEQ. The CDR3 is 15 amino acids. CDR3 coding DNA: TGTGCCAGCAGCCAAGAAGGGGGGCGCGAAGAGACCCAGTACTTC. Its translation is CASSQEGGREETQYF.

This clone appeared a few times. J is TRBJ2-1 and V is TRBV6-5; 11 bases fit TRBD2. The CDR3 is 13 residues long. V was pared by 7 bases and J by 9 bases, with 5 bases of the junction left unmatched. Germline values: CDR1 MNHEY, CDR2 SVGAGI. The CDR3 region has the DNA TGTGCCAGCACCCTCGGACTAGCGGGTGAGCAGTTCTTC. Its translation: CASTLGLAGEQFF.

This sequence joins TRBV21-1 and TRBJ1-2. TRBV21-1 is a documented pseudogene. The CDR3 contains 16 residues. The CDR3 sequence: CASSTTRTKCFYGYTF. CDR3 DNA sequence: TGTGCCAGCAGCACCACTCGGACCAAATGCTTCTATGGCTACACCTTC.

This rearrangement joins TRBV5-1 to TRBJ2-7; D not resolved. There are 13 residues in the CDR3. Per the germline V gene, CDR1 is SGHRS and CDR2 is YFSETQ. Between the trimmed V and J ends, which lost 3 bases and 3 bases, there was a span of 10 bases. CDR3 residues: CASSYRHLYEQYF. The CDR3 nucleotides read TGCGCCAGCAGCTACAGACATCTCTACGAGCAGTACTTC.

The J gene is TRBJ2-3, the V gene TRBV3-1 (or the pseudogene TRBV3-2), with 7 positions matching TRBD2. Germline values: CDR1 LGHDT, CDR2 YNNKEL (reference sequence). This CDR3 region has 14 residues. After removal of 0 bases from V and 10 bases from J, the junction contained 7 bases not matched to a gene. The CDR3 is CASSQESSGGAQYF. In nucleotides, the CDR3 is TGTGCCAGCAGCCAAGAGAGTTCGGGGGGAGCGCAGTATTTT.

The chain has TRBV7-9 and TRBJ2-7; D unclear. V lost 5 bases and J lost 7, with 15 bases in between. Germline V gene sequence: CDR1 SEHNR, CDR2 FQNEAQ (reference sequence). This CDR3 is built from 13 residues. The CDR3 sequence is CASSVHGLSEQYF. The CDR3 coding sequence is TGTGCCAGCAGCGTACACGGGTTAAGTGAGCAGTACTTC.

The chain is built from TRBV19 and TRBJ2-3; TRBD2 matches 7 bases. V trimming: 1 base; J trimming: 2 bases; junction bases outside the gene matches: 6. This CDR3 has 16 residues. CDR1 is LNHDA, CDR2 SQIVND, per germline (reference sequence). The CDR3 loop is CASSIGAGVDTDTQYF. The CDR3, as DNA: TGTGCCAGTAGTATAGGGGCGGGAGTAGACACAGATACGCAGTATTTT. Full variable domain (missing parts from reference TRBV19 and TRBJ2-3): DGGITQSPKYLFRKEGQNVTLSCEQNLNHDAMYWYRQDPGQGLRLIYYSQIVNDFQKGDIAEGYSVSREKKESFPLTVTSAQKNPTAFYLCASSIGAGVDTDTQYFGPGTRLTVL.

V and J are TRBV6-1 and TRBJ2-7, with unresolved D. This CDR3 is built from 11 residues. V shed 3 bases and J shed 6 bases, with 6 bases lying between them. Germline CDR1 is MNHNS and CDR2 is SASEGT. This CDR3 is CASSENSEQYF. In DNA form, the CDR3 reads TGTGCCAGCAGTGAGAACTCCGAGCAGTACTTC.

This rearrangement joins TRBV7-8 to TRBJ2-7; D possibly corresponds to TRBD2 (5 bases). V was cut by 1 base and J by 0 bases, with 10 bases left in between. Looked up from germline, CDR1 is SGHVS and CDR2 is FQNEAQ. The CDR3 has 15 amino acids. The CDR3 DNA sequence: TGTGCCAGCAGCTTAGGGGGAGCTAGCTCCTACGAGCAGTACTTC. Encoded protein: CASSLGGASSYEQYF.

The gene calls are TRBV6-5 and TRBJ2-5, with 9 positions matching TRBD2. The CDR3 is 14 amino acids. The trim removed 7 bases at V and 3 bases at J, leaving 6 bases unmatched. CDR1 is MNHEY, CDR2 SVGAGI, per germline. The CDR3 sequence is CASNIAGEKETQYF. The CDR3 region has the DNA TGTGCCAGCAATATAGCGGGAGAGAAAGAGACCCAGTACTTC.

This chain uses TRBV7-8 with TRBJ2-7; D gene uncertain. The CDR3 sequence is 12 residues long. The V end was cut by 7 bases, the J end by 0 bases, with 7 bases between. Germline CDR1 and CDR2: SGHVS and FQNEAQ. The chain's CDR3 is CASKHDSYEQYF. CDR3 DNA sequence: TGTGCCAGCAAGCACGACTCCTACGAGCAGTACTTC.

This clone has more than one count but fewer than ten. The chain joins TRBV7-3 to TRBJ2-1, with 10 bases that match TRBD1. Germline CDR1 SGHTA, CDR2 FQGTGA. CDR3 length: 14 amino acids. V trimming: 3 bases; J trimming: 7 bases; junction bases outside the gene matches: 3. In DNA, the CDR3 is TGTGCCAGCAGCTTCCCGGGACAGGGGAATGAGCAGTTCTTC. As protein: CASSFPGQGNEQFF.

The V gene is TRBV27, the J gene TRBJ1-2; D possibly corresponds to TRBD1 (6 bases). The V and J ends lost 6 bases and 2 bases respectively, with 16 bases between them. The CDR3 has 15 amino acids. CDR1 and CDR2 (germline): MNHEY, SMNVEV (reference sequence). The CDR3 DNA follows: TGTGCCAGCAGAGAGATGGGGGGGACAAACTATGGCTACACCTTC. Translating it yields CASREMGGTNYGYTF.

This chain uses TRBV24-1 with TRBJ2-3; D is uncertain. Germline V CDR1 and CDR2: KGHDR, SFDVKD. The germline V and J ends were trimmed by 9 bases and 0 bases, with 6 bases remaining between them. The CDR3 is made up of 12 amino acids. The CDR3 loop reads CATGPSTDTQYF. In DNA form, the CDR3 reads TGTGCCACCGGTCCTAGCACAGATACGCAGTATTTT.

The chain uses TRBV2 and TRBJ1-2; no definite D call. Trimming shortened V by 6 bases and J by 4 bases, and 12 bases separated the two germline ends. This CDR3 spans 13 amino acids. Germline V gene data show CDR1 as SNHLY and CDR2 as FYNNEI. CDR3: CASSPNEGYGYTF. Written as DNA, the CDR3 is TGTGCCAGCAGCCCGAACGAGGGCTATGGCTACACCTTC.

The chain employs TRBV30 and TRBJ1-5; 7 nucleotides line up with TRBD1. V lost 5 bases to trimming and J lost 6 bases; unmatched junction nucleotides: 7. This CDR3 region has 13 residues. Germline V CDR1 and CDR2: GTSNPN, SVGIG (reference sequence). For the CDR3, the DNA is TGTGCCTGGGGGGAACAGGGGCTTCAGCCCCAGCATTTT. Translation gives CAWGEQGLQPQHF.

This rearrangement joins TRBV6-2 or TRBV6-3 to TRBJ1-1; the match to TRBD1 covers 9 bases. The CDR3 is made up of 14 amino acids. V lost 4 bases and J lost 1; bases outside the gene matches: 1. CDR1 is MNHEY and CDR2 is SVGEGT in the germline V gene. The DNA of the CDR3 is TGTGCCAGCAGTTTGGGACAGGGGAACACTGAAGCTTTCTTT. This encodes CASSLGQGNTEAFF.

The chain links TRBV19 to TRBJ2-1; the match to TRBD1 covers 9 bases. J gave up 6 bases and V 5 bases, and 8 bases lay outside the gene matches. The length of the CDR3 is 15 residues. Germline loops: CDR1 LNHDA, CDR2 SQIVND (reference sequence). CDR3 sequence reads: CASSRQGVGSNEQFF. As DNA, the CDR3 is TGTGCCAGTAGTCGACAGGGGGTAGGGAGCAATGAGCAGTTCTTC.